This record looks at one T cell receptor beta chain sequence and its context. This clonotype was observed a handful of times. What antigen it recognizes has not been identified. No base quality information exists; no much larger clone differs at one position. Libraries came from 5' RACE. Sequenced using an Illumina HiSeq 2000. A universal primer binding site was introduced by template switching, and a unique molecular identifier was present in the final cDNA, enabling accurate counting of TCR cDNA molecules. Specific primers in the conserved constant-segment region were used to synthesize first-strand cDNA for TCR alpha and beta chains. To control for contamination, every cDNA library was double barcoded, receiving both a SMART-Mk sample barcode and Illumina barcodes. TruSeq adapter sequences, together with Illumina sample barcodes, were added in two successive PCR steps. The Illumina HiSeq platform was used with custom primers to sequence TCR alpha and beta cDNA libraries. Per the original workflow: Unique molecular identifiers were extracted from raw reads with MiGEC, and CDR3 positions were determined with MiXCR. For each individual, recombination models were inferred using an EM algorithm with the repgenHMM and IGoR tools. The tcR package in R was used for shared clonotype analysis, with sharing normalized by the product of cloneset sizes. To study raw recombination without the effects of thymic and clonal selection, out-of-frame nonproductive sequences were analyzed. In TCRdb, the public reads were trimmed at Q25 with fastp and aligned with MiXCR, with productive beta chains retained. Rows with one shared CDR3 protein collapse into an entry with the most common genes and DNA. The V and J calls and clone size are TCRdb's, not the authors'. The sample has approximately 1.8 million distinct CDR3 sequences on record, roughly a third of them singletons. The ten top clones hold less than 0.35% of the sample.

Every donor in the study was a healthy Caucasian. The data were obtained in a study of identical twins (dated by TCRdb to between 2015 and 2016). Regarding the complete study: The study deep-sequenced TCR alpha and beta repertoires from monozygotic twins, unrelated adults of various ages and cord blood to test whether fetal clonotypes persist. To rule out contamination, replicate twin experiments were performed at different times with different library preparation protocols.

Paper-wide results and their limitations: Out-of-frame TCR alpha sharing in monozygotic twins was systematically underestimated by recombination models, whereas sharing between unrelated individuals was in agreement with the recombination models. Abundant cord blood beta clonotypes carried fewer insertions; young adult naive repertoires showed a weaker similar trend, while memory repertoires showed none. Because the same donors could not be followed over many years, the conclusions relied on cross-sectional statistical analysis. A weaker excess of twin sharing was found in beta out-of-frame sequences because the signal-to-noise ratio was lowered by fewer shared sequences. Zero-insertion analyses could be partly confounded by invariant T cells such as MAIT and iNKT, although diverse VJ usage argued against such confounding for most clonotypes. Compared with coincidental sharing between unrelated individuals, an excess of low generation-probability sequences was observed among out-of-frame TCR alpha sequences shared between twins.

According to the germline V gene (reference sequence), CDR1 reads GTSNPN and CDR2 reads SVGIG. The CDR3 has 18 amino acids, counting the end cysteine and phenylalanine. The CDR3 DNA has 54 bases and is translated from base 1. Trimmed from V: 1 base; trimmed from J: 0 bases; junction bases lacking a gene match: 6. The chain was built from TRBV30 and TRBJ2-1; 13 bases in the junction line up with TRBD2. This sequence was found in a newborn girl in good health. Sequencing used cord blood. The DNA sequence reads TGTGCCTGGAGTGGACTAGCGGGGGGCCAAAGCTCCTACAATGAGCAGTTCTTC. Its protein is CAWSGLAGGQSSYNEQFF.